These T cell receptor beta chains were read from a single sample in a study of early T cells in non-severe SARS-CoV-2 infection. One entry per CDR3 protein, called by TCRdb with MiXCR from the 5' RACE reads. The sample includes 80,000 or so distinct CDR3 sequences, around 15% of them seen just once. The sample consisted of whole blood. The receptors come from an adult who was a healthcare worker with PCR-confirmed SARS-CoV-2 infection or an uninfected control (not recorded which). The CDR3 runs from the conserved cysteine through the conserved F or W. Each record gives: J gene, clone size, D gene, V gene, CDR3 protein, CDR3 DNA. A D gene is named only where the DNA matches it firmly. The size field is filled for only some rows; it gives once, few, many or a size class.

J gene: TRBJ2-3
clone size: few
D gene: TRBD2
V gene: TRBV24-1
CDR3 protein: CATSRGTSGADTQYF
CDR3 DNA: TGTGCCACCAGCCGCGGGACTAGCGGAGCAGATACGCAGTATTTT

J gene: TRBJ2-7
clone size: -
D gene: -
V gene: TRBV14
CDR3 protein: CASSQSKGLVYEQYF
CDR3 DNA: TGTGCCAGCAGCCAATCTAAGGGGTTGGTGTACGAGCAGTACTTC

J gene: TRBJ2-3
clone size: many
D gene: -
V gene: TRBV20-1
CDR3 protein: CSARGADRGTDTQYF
CDR3 DNA: TGCAGTGCTAGAGGGGCAGATCGGGGCACAGATACGCAGTATTTT

J gene: TRBJ1-1
clone size: -
D gene: -
V gene: TRBV7-6
CDR3 protein: CASSLAQLNTEAFF
CDR3 DNA: TGTGCCAGCAGCTTAGCGCAGTTGAACACTGAAGCTTTCTTT

J gene: TRBJ1-1
clone size: few
D gene: TRBD1
V gene: TRBV11-2
CDR3 protein: CASSDRGQGNTEAFF
CDR3 DNA: TGTGCCAGCAGCGACCGTGGACAGGGGAACACTGAAGCTTTCTTT

J gene: TRBJ1-3
clone size: -
D gene: -
V gene: TRBV18
CDR3 protein: CASSQSGRGNSGNTIYF
CDR3 DNA: TGTGCCAGCTCACAATCCGGGAGAGGTAACTCTGGAAACACCATATATTTT

J gene: TRBJ2-7
clone size: few
D gene: -
V gene: TRBV28
CDR3 protein: CASSRDHYEQYF
CDR3 DNA: TGTGCCAGCAGCCGTGACCACTACGAGCAGTACTTC

J gene: TRBJ1-2
clone size: few
D gene: -
V gene: TRBV30
CDR3 protein: CAWGAGNNYGYTF
CDR3 DNA: TGTGCCTGGGGGGCCGGGAATAACTATGGCTACACCTTC

J gene: TRBJ2-1
clone size: many
D gene: -
V gene: TRBV20-1
CDR3 protein: CSAKTGNDGSNEQFF
CDR3 DNA: TGCAGTGCAAAGACAGGGAACGACGGGAGCAATGAGCAGTTCTTC

J gene: TRBJ2-5
clone size: -
D gene: -
V gene: TRBV7-6
CDR3 protein: CASSLAGPGGETQYF
CDR3 DNA: TGTGCCAGCAGCTTAGCGGGTCCAGGGGGGGAGACCCAGTACTTC

J gene: TRBJ2-7
clone size: -
D gene: -
V gene: TRBV18
CDR3 protein: CASTQRDGSYEQYF
CDR3 DNA: TGTGCCAGCACACAACGGGACGGTTCCTACGAGCAGTACTTC

J gene: TRBJ1-1
clone size: -
D gene: -
V gene: TRBV7-9
CDR3 protein: CATVGEGLTEAFF
CDR3 DNA: TGTGCCACCGTTGGAGAGGGGCTCACTGAAGCTTTCTTT

J gene: TRBJ2-2
clone size: many
D gene: -
V gene: TRBV29-1
CDR3 protein: CSVELGQSTGELFF
CDR3 DNA: TGCAGCGTCGAACTTGGGCAGTCTACCGGGGAGCTGTTTTTT

J gene: TRBJ2-5
clone size: many
D gene: TRBD2
V gene: TRBV20-1
CDR3 protein: CSARSGSRQETQYF
CDR3 DNA: TGCAGTGCAAGAAGCGGGAGTCGGCAAGAGACCCAGTACTTC

J gene: TRBJ1-1
clone size: -
D gene: -
V gene: TRBV20-1
CDR3 protein: CSASAEVVSEAFF
CDR3 DNA: TGCAGTGCTAGTGCTGAGGTAGTGAGTGAAGCTTTCTTT

J gene: TRBJ2-1
clone size: -
D gene: -
V gene: TRBV7-2
CDR3 protein: CASSAYRGARYNEQFF
CDR3 DNA: TGTGCCAGCAGCGCTTACCGGGGGGCGCGCTACAATGAGCAGTTCTTC

J gene: TRBJ2-5
clone size: -
D gene: TRBD2
V gene: TRBV11-3
CDR3 protein: CASSLRLAGEGETQYF
CDR3 DNA: TGTGCCAGCAGCTTGCGACTAGCGGGAGAAGGAGAGACCCAGTACTTC